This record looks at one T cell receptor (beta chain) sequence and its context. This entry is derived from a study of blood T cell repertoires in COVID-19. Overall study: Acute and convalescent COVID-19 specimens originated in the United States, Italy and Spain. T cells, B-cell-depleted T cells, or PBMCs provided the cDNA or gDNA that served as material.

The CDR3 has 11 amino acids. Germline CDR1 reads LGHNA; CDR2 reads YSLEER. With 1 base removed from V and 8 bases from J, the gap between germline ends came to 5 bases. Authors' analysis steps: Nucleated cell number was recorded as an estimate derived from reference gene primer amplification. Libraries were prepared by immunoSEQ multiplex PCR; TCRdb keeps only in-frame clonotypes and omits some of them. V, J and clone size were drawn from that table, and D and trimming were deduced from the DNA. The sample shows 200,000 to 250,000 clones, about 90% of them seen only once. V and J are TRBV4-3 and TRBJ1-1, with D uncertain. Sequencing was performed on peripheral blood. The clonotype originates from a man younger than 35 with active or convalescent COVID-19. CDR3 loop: CASSQGLEAFF. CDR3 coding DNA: TGCGCCAGCAGCCAAGGACTCGAAGCTTTCTTT.